This T cell receptor (beta chain) was captured in a study of T cell responses to AZD1222 COVID-19 vaccine. Study background: Researchers grouped second doses given at about 4 or about 12 weeks into one pool.

This clone was counted between two and nine times. Sequencing used immunoSEQ multiplex PCR; TCRdb keeps in-frame clones, though not all of them. The sample carries some 130,000 clones, roughly 82% recorded once. The CDR3 runs 12 residues. CDR1 is MNHEY and CDR2 is SVGEGT in the germline V gene. V lost 6 bases and J 4 bases, leaving 10 bases between the germline ends. Specimen: peripheral blood, collected on day 0 of AZD1222 vaccination. This TCR was recovered from an adult in good health. The chain is built from TRBV6-2 or TRBV6-3 and TRBJ2-7; D gene unclear. CDR3 residues: CASSQPPYEQYF. DNA for the CDR3: TGTGCCAGCAGCCAGCCCCCGTACGAGCAGTACTTC.